The TCR beta chain described here comes from a study of beta chain features in type 1 diabetes. Study overall: Sorted cells examined across all samples numbered around 99,000,000. Overall study results and limits: Naive, central memory and regulatory TCRB repertoires appeared more similar among patients than healthy donors.

The authors reverse transcribed all of the isolated RNA, so sequencing captured expressed TCRB transcripts. Generated by immunoSEQ multiplex PCR, the TCRdb table keeps only in-frame clones and is missing some. The sample lists approximately 160,000 clones; 7.5% to 10% were seen once. Via CD45RO/CCR7/CD25/CD127/CD95/CD27, cells of the CD4+ naive, central memory, regulatory and stem cell-like memory subsets were sorted. Note on this clone: As yet, its antigen is unknown.

Sample: central memory CD4+ T cells from blood. This sequence was found in a woman aged 18-29 years in good health.

The CDR3 bases are TGTGCCAGCAGCAAACTAGCGGGAGGCTCCGAGCAGTACTTC. This translates into CASSKLAGGSEQYF. The chain couples TRBV7-9 to TRBJ2-7; 12 nucleotides match TRBD2. The junction had 5 bases not matched to a gene; V was cut back by 5 bases and J by 6 bases. The V gene's germline CDR1 is SEHNR and CDR2 FQNEAQ (reference sequence). This CDR3 spans 14 amino acids. Drawing the rest from reference TRBV7-9 and TRBJ2-7, the complete variable domain is DTGVSQNPRHKITKRGQNVTFRCDPISEHNRLYWYRQTLGQGPEFLTYFQNEAQLEKSRLLSDRFSAERPKGSFSTLEIQRTEQGDSAMYLCASSKLAGGSEQYFGPGTRLTVT.